A single sample is the source of the 17 T cell receptor beta chains below, sequenced in a study of metastatic and nonmetastatic thyroid tumors. Not a single patient had been given any form of treatment at any point before undergoing thyroid surgery. MiXCR reprocessed the PCR reads for TCRdb. The sample carries tens of thousands of clones, roughly 50% recorded once. Sequenced: tumor tissue. The receptors derive from a male donor with papillary thyroid cancer or a benign thyroid nodule (not recorded which). Some clones in this sample may be carry-over from other donors' samples.

V and J are TRBV24-1 and TRBJ1-1; the D is unclear. The CDR3 is 12 residues long. In germline, CDR1 is KGHDR, CDR2 SFDVKD. V lost 3 bases and J 4 bases, leaving 5 bases between the germline ends. The CDR3 protein is CATSDRSTEAFF. CDR3 coding DNA: TGTGCCACCAGTGATCGGAGCACTGAAGCTTTCTTT.

This clone was observed a few times. V usage is TRBV20-1 and J usage is TRBJ1-2; D is perhaps TRBD1 (5 bases). This CDR3 region has 16 residues. Trimming removed 1 base at V and 5 bases at J, with 20 bases between. Germline values: CDR1 DFQATT, CDR2 SNEGSKA (reference sequence). The CDR3 loop reads CSARGDLVGAIYGYTF. DNA for the CDR3: TGCAGTGCTAGAGGGGACCTCGTTGGGGCTATATATGGCTACACCTTC.

The chain combines TRBV19 with TRBJ2-1; 8 bases agree with TRBD2. This CDR3 comprises 15 residues. The germline CDR1 and CDR2 sequences are LNHDA and SQIVND (reference sequence). Germline trimming cut 4 bases from V and 9 bases from J; bases unmatched to any gene: 11. CDR3 nucleotide sequence: TGTGCCAGTAGTACCTCAGGACTAGCAGGGGTTGAGCAGTTCTTC. Translating gives CASSTSGLAGVEQFF.

The chain combines TRBV11-2 with TRBJ1-2; D remains ambiguous. The CDR3 runs 13 residues. V lost 8 bases and J 1 base, leaving 11 bases between the germline ends. CDR1 is SGHAT, CDR2 FQNNGV, per germline. CDR3 in DNA: TGTGCCAGCGCCCTCAACCTTAACTATGGCTACACCTTC. It encodes CASALNLNYGYTF.

This clone was seen a single time. V and J are TRBV11-2 and TRBJ1-2; D is ambiguous. This CDR3 spans 12 amino acids. Trimming took 0 bases from V and 8 from J, leaving 7 bases between them. Germline values: CDR1 SGHAT, CDR2 FQNNGV. The CDR3 spells CASSLDQWGYTF. The DNA for the CDR3 is TGTGCCAGCAGCTTAGACCAGTGGGGCTACACCTTC.

V gene TRBV20-1 combines with J gene TRBJ2-1, with 9 bases lining up with TRBD2. Germline V lookup: CDR1 DFQATT, CDR2 SNEGSKA (reference sequence). Trimming at V came to 3 bases and at J to 10 bases, leaving 16 bases not matched to a gene. The CDR3 is 16 amino acids. For the CDR3, the DNA is TGCAGTGCTAGCCTTAAGGGACTAGCAGCTTTGGGGGAGCAGTTCTTC. Amino acids: CSASLKGLAALGEQFF.

Turning to this clone: Other DNA sequences of this sample code for an identical CDR3. V is TRBV3-1 and J is TRBJ2-3, with TRBD1 identical over 10 bases. The CDR3 spans 14 residues. The germline CDR1 and CDR2 sequences are LGHDT and YNNKEL (reference sequence). V was clipped by 4 bases and J by 3 bases; unmatched bases: 1. In DNA, the CDR3 is TGTGCCAGCAGCCTGGGACAGGGGACAGATACGCAGTATTTT. Encoded protein: CASSLGQGTDTQYF.

This clone has just a few counts. The chain links TRBV27 to TRBJ2-7, with D maybe TRBD2 (5 bases). Per the germline V gene, CDR1 is MNHEY and CDR2 is SMNVEV (reference sequence). Deletions cut 4 bases from V and 6 bases from J, with 22 bases between. This CDR3 region has 16 residues. CDR3 in DNA: TGTGCCAGCAGTTACGCCTCCGGGGTAATCGTGGCCGAGCAGTACTTC. Amino acid sequence: CASSYASGVIVAEQYF.

This clone was observed many times. V is TRBV6-1 and J is TRBJ2-7, with TRBD2 as a possible D gene (5 bases). V lost 8 bases and J lost 6, with 20 bases in between. Germline V CDR1 and CDR2: MNHNS, SASEGT. CDR3 length: 14 residues. CDR3 in DNA: TGTGCCAGCGGACTCCGGACGGGATTTGCCGAGCAGTACTTC. This gives the protein CASGLRTGFAEQYF.

The V call is TRBV7-8, the J call TRBJ1-6; TRBD1 matches at 8 bases. J lost 0 bases, V lost 3 bases, and 4 bases had no gene match. CDR3 length: 17 amino acids. The germline gives CDR1 SGHVS, CDR2 FQNEAQ. This CDR3 is CASSFDRGGSYNSPLHF. As DNA, the CDR3 is TGTGCCAGCAGCTTCGACAGGGGAGGCTCCTATAATTCACCCCTCCACTTT.

This clone was detected many times. The chain couples TRBV6-1 to TRBJ1-2; D is perhaps TRBD1 (5 bases). Germline CDR1 reads MNHNS; CDR2 reads SASEGT. Trimming cost V 4 bases and J 5 bases, with 11 bases left between them. The CDR3 runs 13 residues. The CDR3 bases are TGTGCCAGCAGTGTTGGGGCGGAATATGGCTACACCTTC. It specifies CASSVGAEYGYTF.

This clone is medium-sized within its sample. The chain uses TRBV6-4 and TRBJ2-1; TRBD2 matches 12 bases. Germline values: CDR1 MRHNA, CDR2 SNTAGT. V shed 0 bases, J shed 6 bases, and the junction held 0 bases outside the gene matches. The CDR3 is 15 residues long. The CDR3 loop reads CASSDSTSGSNEQFF. As DNA, the CDR3 is TGTGCCAGCAGTGACTCGACTAGCGGGAGCAATGAGCAGTTCTTC.

The chain recombines TRBV28 with TRBJ2-7, with 9 bases aligning to TRBD1. Looked up from germline, CDR1 is MDHEN and CDR2 is SYDVKM. The junction had 11 bases not matched to a gene; V was cut back by 4 bases and J by 7 bases. The CDR3 loop spans 15 amino acids. Here the CDR3 reads CASSSSGTGFSEQYF. The CDR3, as DNA: TGTGCCAGCAGTTCCTCCGGGACAGGGTTTTCGGAGCAGTACTTC.

The chain joins TRBV30 to TRBJ1-6; TRBD1 is a possible D gene (6 bases). Trimming left V 5 bases short and J 10 bases short, with 15 bases between. Germline V gives CDR1 GTSNPN, CDR2 SVGIG (reference sequence). This CDR3 contains 13 residues. The CDR3 protein is CAWHPGANSPLHF. The CDR3 DNA sequence: TGTGCCTGGCACCCAGGGGCTAACTCACCCCTCCACTTT.

The chain combines TRBV28 with TRBJ1-1; D may be TRBD1 (6 bases). This CDR3 region has 16 residues. Trimming pared 4 bases from V and 2 bases from J, leaving 17 bases between. From germline, CDR1 is MDHEN and CDR2 SYDVKM. Here the CDR3 reads CASSWSGQNINTEAFF. The CDR3 coding sequence is TGTGCCAGCAGTTGGTCCGGACAGAACATTAACACTGAAGCTTTCTTT. Complete variable domain (other parts from reference TRBV28 and TRBJ1-1): DVKVTQSSRYLVKRTGEKVFLECVQDMDHENMFWYRQDPGLGLRLIYFSYDVKMKEKGDIPEGYSVSREKKERFSLILESASTNQTSMYLCASSWSGQNINTEAFFGQGTRLTVV.

V gene TRBV5-1 combines with J gene TRBJ2-7, with 9 bases matching TRBD1. CDR3 length: 14 residues. V was pared by 3 bases and J by 5 bases, with 6 bases of the junction left unmatched. Germline assignment: CDR1 SGHRS and CDR2 YFSETQ. DNA for the CDR3: TGCGCCAGCAGCTCGGGACAGGGACTGGACGAGCAGTACTTC. It translates to CASSSGQGLDEQYF.

This clone has a single count. The chain is built from TRBV3-1 and TRBJ2-1; 10 positions match TRBD2. Germline CDR1 is LGHDT and CDR2 is YNNKEL (reference sequence). The trim removed 0 bases at V and 5 bases at J, leaving 4 bases unmatched. The CDR3 loop spans 16 amino acids. This CDR3 reads CASSQDRTSGHNEQFF. CDR3 DNA sequence: TGTGCCAGCAGCCAAGATCGGACTAGCGGCCACAATGAGCAGTTCTTC.